These 11 T cell receptor beta chains share one sample of origin, sequenced in a study of blood T cell repertoires in COVID-19. The repertoire was sequenced with immunoSEQ multiplex PCR; TCRdb's copy has only in-frame clones and lacks some. Among 200,000 to 250,000 clones listed, about 88% were seen once. Sequencing was performed on PBMCs or T cells enriched from blood (not recorded which). The receptors stem from a woman aged 25 to 39 who had recovered from COVID-19.

This clone was recorded a few times. The chain has TRBV5-4 and TRBJ1-6, with 10 bases lining up with TRBD1. The CDR3 totals 15 residues. Germline V gives CDR1 SGHNT, CDR2 YYREEE (reference sequence). The junction had 6 bases not matched to a gene; V was cut back by 4 bases and J by 8 bases. The CDR3 here is CASSPNGQGDSPLHF. CDR3 sequence (DNA): TGTGCCAGCAGCCCCAATGGACAGGGGGATTCACCCCTCCACTTT.

This chain links TRBV15 with TRBJ1-1; D unresolved. V was clipped by 8 bases and J by 0 bases, with 16 bases between them. CDR1 and CDR2 from the germline V gene are LNHNV and YYDKDF (reference sequence). The CDR3 has 15 residues. The CDR3: CATSGPPDMNTEAFF. Written as DNA, the CDR3 is TGTGCCACCTCCGGTCCTCCAGACATGAACACTGAAGCTTTCTTT.

This chain joins TRBV10-3 and TRBJ2-2; 7 nucleotides line up with TRBD1. Germline lookup yields CDR1 ENHRY and CDR2 SYGVKD. Unmatched junction bases numbered 5, after V lost 3 bases and J lost 4 bases. The CDR3 has 15 amino acids. The CDR3 spells CAISDTRTGTGELFF. DNA for the CDR3: TGTGCCATCAGTGATACGAGGACAGGCACCGGGGAGCTGTTTTTT.

The chain combines TRBV3-1 (or the pseudogene TRBV3-2) with TRBJ1-2, with D uncertain. Trimming pared 4 bases from V and 7 bases from J, leaving 10 bases between. CDR3 length: 12 amino acids. CDR1 and CDR2 (germline): LGHDT, YNNKEL (reference sequence). This chain's CDR3 is CASSPIYFGYTF. The CDR3 region has the DNA TGTGCCAGCAGCCCTATTTATTTTGGCTACACCTTC.

The chain recombines TRBV11-3 with TRBJ1-5; 7 bases are a match to TRBD1. The CDR3 runs 13 residues. V lost 10 bases to trimming and J lost 6 bases; unmatched junction nucleotides: 9. Germline assignment: CDR1 SGHNT and CDR2 YENEEA. The DNA for the CDR3 is TGTGCCACCCCAAGGGGGCATCGTCAGCCCCAGCATTTT. Protein sequence: CATPRGHRQPQHF.

The chain employs TRBV19 and TRBJ2-1; 8 positions agree with TRBD1. The CDR3 consists of 14 residues. The ends lost 4 bases at V and 7 bases at J; junction bases unmatched: 6. Germline CDR1 is LNHDA and CDR2 is SQIVND (reference sequence). CDR3: CASSSRGLGNEQFF. The CDR3 DNA sequence: TGTGCCAGTAGTAGCAGGGGGCTTGGAAATGAGCAGTTCTTC.

The gene calls are TRBV19 and TRBJ2-3; possible D gene TRBD1, 5 bases. Trimming pared 3 bases from V and 1 base from J, leaving 8 bases between. Germline CDR1 and CDR2: LNHDA and SQIVND (reference sequence). The CDR3 spans 14 residues. The CDR3 DNA sequence: TGTGCCAGTAGTATCATGACAGGCACAGATACGCAGTATTTT. Encoded protein: CASSIMTGTDTQYF.

The genes are TRBV13 and TRBJ1-2; D gene uncertain. This CDR3 spans 13 amino acids. Germline V lookup: CDR1 PRHDT, CDR2 FYEKMQ (reference sequence). With 4 bases removed from V and 8 bases from J, the gap between germline ends came to 14 bases. The CDR3 loop reads CASSSRSLRGYTF. DNA of the CDR3: TGTGCCAGCAGCTCCCGCTCCCTCCGGGGCTACACCTTC.

J is TRBJ2-3 and V is TRBV25-1, with D possibly matching TRBD2 (6 bases). The CDR3 consists of 16 residues. The V end was cut by 0 bases, the J end by 4 bases, with 14 bases between. The germline CDR1 and CDR2 sequences are MGHDK and SYGVNS. In DNA form, the CDR3 reads TGTGCCAGCAGTGAATATTGGAGGGATCTTTCAGATACGCAGTATTTT. Translating it yields CASSEYWRDLSDTQYF. Using reference TRBV25-1 and TRBJ2-3 for the parts outside the CDR3, the full variable domain is EADIYQTPRYLVIGTGKKITLECSQTMGHDKMYWYQQDPGMELHLIHYSYGVNSTEKGDLSSESTVSRIRTEHFPLTLESARPSHTSQYLCASSEYWRDLSDTQYFGPGTRLTVL.

At least ten counts were recorded for this clone. This chain connects TRBV19 to TRBJ1-2; tentative D call: TRBD1 (6 bases). CDR1 and CDR2 (germline): LNHDA, SQIVND (reference sequence). The germline V and J ends were trimmed by 7 bases and 7 bases, with 16 bases remaining between them. This CDR3 region has 13 residues. CDR3 DNA: TGTGCCAGTACGGTTCAGGGGTCAGGTGGCTACACCTTC. Protein product: CASTVQGSGGYTF.

This sequence joins TRBV6-5 and TRBJ1-5; 7 bases are shared with TRBD1. The CDR3 is 16 residues long. Germline V gene sequence: CDR1 MNHEY, CDR2 SVGAGI. Trimming removed 2 bases from V and 2 bases from J; junction bases left unmatched: 6. The chain's CDR3 is CASSYDRDRGNQPQHF. CDR3 bases: TGTGCCAGCAGTTACGACAGGGATAGGGGCAATCAGCCCCAGCATTTT.